This T cell receptor beta chain stems from a study of T cells in localized non-small cell lung cancer. Looked up from germline, CDR1 is SGHNT and CDR2 is YENEEA. The CDR3 sequence is 16 residues long. Some clones are missing from TCRdb's copy, which holds only in-frame ones; the method was immunoSEQ multiplex PCR. The repertoire holds about 2,000 clones, with roughly 36% as singletons. Within the sample, this clone is large. What it binds is unknown. A junction end diverges from the germline sequence, so it may reflect a read error. Overall study results and limits: Higher blood T cell density went with longer overall survival. Only one tumor region was sequenced, so heterogeneity remains possible. Within adjacent lung there appeared a median around 55 of the top 100 tumor clones. Uninvolved adjacent lung had more T cell clonality than any other tissue, topping tumor.

The chain is built from TRBV11-3 and TRBJ1-3; D uncertain. The TCR comes from a male donor at least 60 years old with stage II lung adenocarcinoma. The sample in question was lung tumor tissue, obtained before any cancer treatment. CDR3 region: CASSLDGAAAGNTIYF. CDR3 bases: TGTGCTAGCAGCTTAGACGGCGCCGCGGCAGGAAACACCATATATTTT.